Below, one T cell receptor (beta chain) is given with its context. Its antigen is not identified. cDNA libraries for TCR alpha and TCR beta, carrying sample barcodes and UMIs, came from 5'RACE with constant-segment primers. TCRdb recomputed calls from the 5' RACE reads with MiXCR, one row per CDR3 protein. The top ten clones hold approximately 2.8% of a sample with under 250,000 distinct CDR3 sequences, over 9.5% of them seen once. There are 15 residues in the CDR3. Germline CDR1 reads MNHNY; CDR2 reads SVGAGI (reference sequence). The V and J ends lost 8 bases and 1 base respectively, with 16 bases between them. These data come from a study of T-cell memory formation after mild COVID-19. The study's findings and limits: From day 15 to 85, contracting clones were balanced between CD4 and CD8, whereas later expanders leaned toward CD4+. The SARS-CoV-2 specificity of second-wave clones reaching peak at day 37 remained unverified.

The chain has TRBV6-6 and TRBJ2-3, with D possibly being TRBD1 or TRBD2 (5 bases each). Sequenced material: PBMCs or a T cell subset sorted from them (not recorded which). This TCR was recovered from a man between 18 and 29 years old who had mild COVID-19 (a few samples of this study predate the infection). Cell type and time point are not known. In nucleotides, the CDR3 is TGTGCCAGCTCCAAAGGGGACGGTGGCACAGATACGCAGTATTTT. This codes for CASSKGDGGTDTQYF.